Listed here is a single T cell receptor (beta chain). The sample originates from a study of blood T cell repertoires in COVID-19. The V gene lost 1 base and the J gene lost 5 bases, with 8 bases spanning the gap. CDR1 is MGHRA, CDR2 YSYEKL, per germline. CDR3 length: 13 residues. Method: immunoSEQ multiplex PCR; TCRdb's copy keeps in-frame clones and lacks some. The sample includes about 200,000 clones, around 83% of them seen just once. This receptor was obtained from a woman between 40 and 50 years old in a cohort exposed to, infected with or recovered from COVID-19 (not recorded which). J is TRBJ1-1 and V is TRBV4-1; D unresolved. What was sequenced was PBMCs or T cells enriched from blood (not recorded which). CDR3 DNA sequence: TGCGCCAGCAGCCAAGCTCTTCGTACTGAAGCTTTCTTT. This gives the protein CASSQALRTEAFF.